This TCR beta chain was documented in a study of T cell responses to AZD1222 COVID-19 vaccine. V was pared by 0 bases and J by 10 bases, with 11 bases of the junction left unmatched. The V gene's germline CDR1 is MDHEN and CDR2 SYDVKM. This CDR3 is 16 amino acids long. Study results and caveats: All repertoire sampling was performed exclusively after the peak T cell response. Most donors were white British and more were female, and clonal diversity was possibly underestimated. The number of AZD1222 recipients seropositive at baseline was only five or six.

Measured with immunoSEQ multiplex PCR; TCRdb has only the in-frame clones, and not every one. Of about 180,000 clones listed, 90% to 95% are singletons. On this clone: What it binds is unknown.

Second-dose groups at about 4 or about 12 weeks were pooled. The V gene is TRBV28, the J gene TRBJ2-1, with 8 nucleotides matching TRBD2. Specimen: peripheral blood, collected 28 days after the second AZD1222 dose. This clonotype originated in an adult who received the AZD1222 COVID-19 vaccine. For the CDR3, the DNA is TGTGCCAGCAGTTTATGGAGTAGCGGGACCCCTCAGGAGCAGTTCTTC. It is translated as CASSLWSSGTPQEQFF.